This entry concerns a single T cell receptor beta chain. Antigen specificity is unknown. Germline values: CDR1 ENHRY, CDR2 SYGVKD. The CDR3 is 12 amino acids. With 6 bases removed from V and 3 bases from J, the gap between germline ends came to 9 bases. The record originates from a study of T cells in Graves' hyperthyroidism and ophthalmopathy. Across 18 months, stable Graves' hyperthyroidism was marked by no progression to ophthalmopathy. Every diagnosis used clinical symptoms, serum thyroxine and TRAb, thyroid ultrasound and orbital computed tomography. Study-wide findings and caveats: Stable hyperthyroidism was told apart from ophthalmopathy by a model built on 13 V-J features. Peripheral blood also featured most of the thyroid clonotypes expanded above 0.001.

There were TCR beta CDR3 regions amplified from RNA transcripts. The HTBI primer set was used in a first-round RT-PCR of the TCR CDR3. TCRdb fed the multiplex PCR reads into MiXCR, producing one record per CDR3 protein. The sample lists about 540,000 distinct CDR3 sequences, 35% to 55% occurring once. J is TRBJ2-7 and V is TRBV10-3, with a possible D match to TRBD1 (6 bases). The receptor's source is a woman aged 18 to 35 with Graves' hyperthyroidism. The sequenced sample was peripheral blood or thyroid tissue (not recorded which). DNA of the CDR3: TGTGCCATCAGGGGGGCTTACTACGAGCAGTACTTC. Its protein is CAIRGAYYEQYF.